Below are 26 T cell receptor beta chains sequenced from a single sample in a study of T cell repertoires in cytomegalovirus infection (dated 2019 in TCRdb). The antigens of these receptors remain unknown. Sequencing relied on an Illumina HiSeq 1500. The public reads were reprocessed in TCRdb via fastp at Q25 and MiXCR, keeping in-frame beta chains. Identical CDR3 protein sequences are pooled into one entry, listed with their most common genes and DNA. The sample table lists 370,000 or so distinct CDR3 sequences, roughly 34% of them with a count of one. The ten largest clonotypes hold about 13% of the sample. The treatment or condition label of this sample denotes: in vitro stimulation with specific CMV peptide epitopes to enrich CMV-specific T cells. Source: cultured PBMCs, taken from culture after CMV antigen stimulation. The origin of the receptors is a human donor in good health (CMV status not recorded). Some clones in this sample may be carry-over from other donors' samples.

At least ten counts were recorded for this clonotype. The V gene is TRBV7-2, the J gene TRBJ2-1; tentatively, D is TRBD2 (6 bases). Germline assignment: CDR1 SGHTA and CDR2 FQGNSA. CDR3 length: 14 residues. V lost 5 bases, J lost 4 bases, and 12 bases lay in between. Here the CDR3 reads CASSAWTTYNEQFF. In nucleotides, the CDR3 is TGTGCCAGCAGCGCCTGGACTACTTACAATGAGCAGTTCTTC.

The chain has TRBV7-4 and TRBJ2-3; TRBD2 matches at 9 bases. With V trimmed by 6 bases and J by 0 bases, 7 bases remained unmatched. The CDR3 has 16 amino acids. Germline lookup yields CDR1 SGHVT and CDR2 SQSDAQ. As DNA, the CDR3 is TGTGCCAGCAGAACCGGTCTAGCGGGAAGCACAGATACGCAGTATTTT. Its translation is CASRTGLAGSTDTQYF.

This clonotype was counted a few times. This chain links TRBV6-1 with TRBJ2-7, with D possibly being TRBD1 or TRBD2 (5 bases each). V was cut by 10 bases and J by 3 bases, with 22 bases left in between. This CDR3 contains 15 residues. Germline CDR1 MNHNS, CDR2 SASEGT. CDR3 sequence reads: CAISASWDRSYEQYF. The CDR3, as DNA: TGTGCCATCTCAGCCAGCTGGGACCGAAGCTACGAGCAGTACTTC.

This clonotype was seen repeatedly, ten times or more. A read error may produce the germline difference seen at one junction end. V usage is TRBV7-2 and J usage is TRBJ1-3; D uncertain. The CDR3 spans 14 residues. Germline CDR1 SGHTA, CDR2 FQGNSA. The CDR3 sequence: CASSLADSGNTIYF. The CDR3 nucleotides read TGTGCCAGCAGCCTAGCGGACTCTGGAAACACCATATATTTT.

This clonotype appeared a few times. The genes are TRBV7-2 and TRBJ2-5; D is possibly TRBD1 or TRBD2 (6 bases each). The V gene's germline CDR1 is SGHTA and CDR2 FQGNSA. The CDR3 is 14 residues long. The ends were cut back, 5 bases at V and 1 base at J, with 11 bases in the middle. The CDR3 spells CASSKGGFQETQYF. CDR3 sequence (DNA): TGTGCCAGCAGCAAAGGGGGGTTCCAAGAGACCCAGTACTTC.

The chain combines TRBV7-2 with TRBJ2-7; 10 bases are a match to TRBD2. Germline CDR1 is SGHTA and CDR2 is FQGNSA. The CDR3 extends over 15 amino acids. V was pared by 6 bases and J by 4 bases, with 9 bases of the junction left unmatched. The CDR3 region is CASSSEVAGGYEQYF. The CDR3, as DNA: TGTGCCAGCAGTTCTGAGGTAGCGGGGGGTTACGAGCAGTACTTC.

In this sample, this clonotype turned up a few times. The CDR3 DNA reads as TGTGCCAGCAGCCAGGGCCGTCATAATTGGGCGCCAAAGAAAGAGACCCAGTACTTC. Protein sequence: CASSQGRHNWAPKKETQYF. This chain uses TRBV13 with TRBJ2-5; D possibly corresponds to TRBD1 (5 bases). Trimming stripped 5 bases from V and 3 bases from J, with 28 bases between. This CDR3 spans 19 amino acids. Germline V gene lookup returns CDR1 PRHDT and CDR2 FYEKMQ (reference sequence).

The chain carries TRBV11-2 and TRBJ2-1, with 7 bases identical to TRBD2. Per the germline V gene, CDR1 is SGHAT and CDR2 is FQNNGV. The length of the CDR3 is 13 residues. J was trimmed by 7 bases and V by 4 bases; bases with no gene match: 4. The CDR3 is CASSSGLGNEQFF. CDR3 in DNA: TGTGCCAGCAGCTCCGGACTAGGGAATGAGCAGTTCTTC.

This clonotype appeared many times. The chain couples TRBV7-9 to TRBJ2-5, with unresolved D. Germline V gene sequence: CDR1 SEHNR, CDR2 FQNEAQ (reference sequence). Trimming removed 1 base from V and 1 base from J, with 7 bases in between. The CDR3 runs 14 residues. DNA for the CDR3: TGTGCCAGCAGCTTAGACGGACCCCAAGAGACCCAGTACTTC. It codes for CASSLDGPQETQYF.

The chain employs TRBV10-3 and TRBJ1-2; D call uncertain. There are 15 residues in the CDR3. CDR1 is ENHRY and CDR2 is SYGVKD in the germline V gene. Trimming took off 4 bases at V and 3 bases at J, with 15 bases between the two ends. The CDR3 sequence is CAISGGGDGHYGYTF. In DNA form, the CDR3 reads TGTGCCATCAGTGGGGGTGGAGACGGGCACTATGGCTACACCTTC.

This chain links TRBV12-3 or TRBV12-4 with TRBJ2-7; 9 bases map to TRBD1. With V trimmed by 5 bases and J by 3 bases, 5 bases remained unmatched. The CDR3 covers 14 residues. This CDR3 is CASSPETGGYEQYF. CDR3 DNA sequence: TGTGCCAGCAGTCCTGAGACAGGGGGCTACGAGCAGTACTTC.

Written as DNA, the CDR3 is TGTGCCAGCAGCATGACCTCAGGACAGGCCGAGCAGTTCTTC. This gives the protein CASSMTSGQAEQFF. The rearrangement joins TRBV9 to TRBJ2-1; TRBD1 aligns across 7 bases. This CDR3 contains 14 residues. In germline, CDR1 is SGDLS, CDR2 YYNGEE. V gave up 4 bases and J gave up 10 bases; unmatched junction bases: 11. The complete variable domain, with remaining parts taken from reference TRBV9 and TRBJ2-1, reads DSGVTQTPKHLITATGQRVTLRCSPRSGDLSVYWYQQSLDQGLQFLIQYYNGEERAKGNILERFSAQQFPDLHSELNLSSLELGDSALYFCASSMTSGQAEQFFGPGTRLTVL.

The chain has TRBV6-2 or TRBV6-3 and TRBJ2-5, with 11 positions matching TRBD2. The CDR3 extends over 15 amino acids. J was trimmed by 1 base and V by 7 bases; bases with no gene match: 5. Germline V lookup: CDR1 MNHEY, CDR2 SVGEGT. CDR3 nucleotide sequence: TGTGCCAGCACCGGACTAGCGGGCGTCCAAGAGACCCAGTACTTC. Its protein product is CASTGLAGVQETQYF.

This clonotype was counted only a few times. In nucleotides, the CDR3 is TGTGCCAGCAGCTTAGATGGTAGAGACGGGACAGGTCCCCTCTACAATGAGCAGTTCTTC. It encodes CASSLDGRDGTGPLYNEQFF. The rearrangement uses TRBV11-2 and TRBJ2-1; 8 bases match TRBD1. In germline, CDR1 is SGHAT, CDR2 FQNNGV. CDR3 size: 20 residues. V lost 0 bases, J lost 3 bases, and 16 bases stayed unmatched.

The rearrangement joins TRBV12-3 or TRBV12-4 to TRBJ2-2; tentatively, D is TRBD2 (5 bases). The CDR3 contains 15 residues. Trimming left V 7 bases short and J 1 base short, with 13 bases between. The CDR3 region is CASNFGGGNTGELFF. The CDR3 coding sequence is TGTGCCAGCAATTTCGGAGGAGGGAACACCGGGGAGCTGTTTTTT.

The CDR3 reads CASSRTTGREETQYF. The CDR3 bases are TGCGCCAGCAGCAGAACGACAGGTCGGGAAGAGACCCAGTACTTC. The chain employs TRBV5-1 and TRBJ2-5; D is perhaps TRBD1 (6 bases). The germline CDR1 and CDR2 sequences are SGHRS and YFSETQ. This CDR3 is 15 amino acids long. The germline V and J ends were trimmed by 4 bases and 3 bases, with 16 bases remaining between them. The whole variable domain, filled in from reference TRBV5-1 and TRBJ2-5, reads KAGVTQTPRYLIKTRGQQVTLSCSPISGHRSVSWYQQTPGQGLQFLFEYFSETQRNKGNFPGRFSGRQFSNSRSEMNVSTLELGDSALYLCASSRTTGREETQYFGPGTRLLVL.

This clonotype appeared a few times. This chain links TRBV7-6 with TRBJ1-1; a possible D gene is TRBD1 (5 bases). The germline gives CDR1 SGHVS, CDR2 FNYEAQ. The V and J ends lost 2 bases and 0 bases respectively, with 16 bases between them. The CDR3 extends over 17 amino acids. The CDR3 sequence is CASSLQGPGAMNTEAFF. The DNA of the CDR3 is TGTGCCAGCAGCTTACAGGGACCCGGAGCCATGAACACTGAAGCTTTCTTT.

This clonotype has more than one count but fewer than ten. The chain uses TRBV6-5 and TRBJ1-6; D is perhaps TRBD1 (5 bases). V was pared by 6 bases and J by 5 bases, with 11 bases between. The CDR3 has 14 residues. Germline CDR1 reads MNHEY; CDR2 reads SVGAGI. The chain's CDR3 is CASSRGGNNSPLHF. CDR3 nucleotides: TGTGCCAGCAGCCGGGGGGGGAATAATTCACCCCTCCACTTT.

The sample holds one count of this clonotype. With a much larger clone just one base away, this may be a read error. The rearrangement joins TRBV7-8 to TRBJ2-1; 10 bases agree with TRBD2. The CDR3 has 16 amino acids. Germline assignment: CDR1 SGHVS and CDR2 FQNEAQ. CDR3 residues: CARSLALAGTYNEQFF. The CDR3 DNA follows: TGTGCCAGGAGCTTAGCACTAGCGGGGACCTACAATGAGCAGTTCTTC.

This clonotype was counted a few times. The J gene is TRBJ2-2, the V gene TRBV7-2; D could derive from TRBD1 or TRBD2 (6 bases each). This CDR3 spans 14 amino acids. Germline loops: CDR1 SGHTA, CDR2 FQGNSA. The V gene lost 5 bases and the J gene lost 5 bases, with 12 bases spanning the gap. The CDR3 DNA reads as TGTGCCAGCAGCGTGGGGGGCGGTACCGGGGAGCTGTTTTTT. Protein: CASSVGGGTGELFF.

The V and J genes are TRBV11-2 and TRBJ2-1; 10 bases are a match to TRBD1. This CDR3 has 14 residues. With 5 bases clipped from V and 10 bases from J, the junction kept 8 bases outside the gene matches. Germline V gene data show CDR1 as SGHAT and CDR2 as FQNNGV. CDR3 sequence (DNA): TGTGCCAGCAGCCGGGACAGGGGAACTGGGGAGCAGTTCTTC. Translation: CASSRDRGTGEQFF.

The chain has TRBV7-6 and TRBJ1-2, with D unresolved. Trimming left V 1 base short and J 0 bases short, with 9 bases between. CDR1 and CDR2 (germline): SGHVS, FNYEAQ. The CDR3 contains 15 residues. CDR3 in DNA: TGTGCCAGCAGCTTAGTGGCAGGCGCTAACTATGGCTACACCTTC. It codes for CASSLVAGANYGYTF.

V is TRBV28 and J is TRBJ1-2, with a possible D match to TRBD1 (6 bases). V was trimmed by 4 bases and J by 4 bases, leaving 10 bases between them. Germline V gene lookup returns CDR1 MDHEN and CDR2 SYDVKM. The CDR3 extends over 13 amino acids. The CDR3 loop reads CASSSGQIYGYTF. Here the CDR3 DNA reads TGTGCCAGCAGTTCTGGACAGATCTATGGCTACACCTTC.

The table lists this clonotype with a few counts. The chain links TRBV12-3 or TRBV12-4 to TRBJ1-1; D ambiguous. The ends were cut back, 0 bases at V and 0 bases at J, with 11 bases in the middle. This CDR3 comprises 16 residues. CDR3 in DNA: TGTGCCAGCAGTTTAGCCGCAGGCATCATGAACACTGAAGCTTTCTTT. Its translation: CASSLAAGIMNTEAFF.

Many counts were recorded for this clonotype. The CDR3 DNA follows: TGTGCCAGCAGCCCCGTAGCGGGAGTCTACAATGAGCAGTTCTTC. It translates to CASSPVAGVYNEQFF. The chain combines TRBV27 with TRBJ2-1, with TRBD2 identical over 9 bases. The V gene end was trimmed by 6 bases and the J gene end by 3 bases; junction bases not matched to a gene: 6. Germline loops: CDR1 MNHEY, CDR2 SMNVEV (reference sequence). The CDR3 loop spans 15 amino acids.

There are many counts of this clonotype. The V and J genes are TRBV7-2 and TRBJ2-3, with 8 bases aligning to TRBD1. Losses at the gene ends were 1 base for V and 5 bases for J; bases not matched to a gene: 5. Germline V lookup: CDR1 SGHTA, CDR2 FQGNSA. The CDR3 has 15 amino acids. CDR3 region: CASSLEATGVDTQYF. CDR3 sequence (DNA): TGTGCCAGCAGCTTAGAAGCGACAGGGGTAGATACGCAGTATTTT.